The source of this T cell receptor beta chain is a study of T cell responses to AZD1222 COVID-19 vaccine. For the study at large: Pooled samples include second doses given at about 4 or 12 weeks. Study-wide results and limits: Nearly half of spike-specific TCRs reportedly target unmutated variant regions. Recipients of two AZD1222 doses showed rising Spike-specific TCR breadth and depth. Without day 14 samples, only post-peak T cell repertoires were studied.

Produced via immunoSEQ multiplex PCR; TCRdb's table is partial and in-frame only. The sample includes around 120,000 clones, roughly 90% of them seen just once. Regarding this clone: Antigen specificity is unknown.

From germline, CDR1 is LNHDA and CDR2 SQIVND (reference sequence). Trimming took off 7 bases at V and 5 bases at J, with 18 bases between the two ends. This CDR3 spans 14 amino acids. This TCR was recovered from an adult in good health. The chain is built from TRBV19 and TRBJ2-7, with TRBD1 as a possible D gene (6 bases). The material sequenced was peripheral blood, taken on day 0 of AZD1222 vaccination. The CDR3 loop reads CASMGRGAENEQYF. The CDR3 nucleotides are TGTGCCAGTATGGGCAGGGGCGCTGAGAACGAGCAGTACTTC.